This paragraph covers one TCR beta chain sequence. Some clones are missing from TCRdb's copy, which holds only in-frame ones; the method was immunoSEQ multiplex PCR. The sample lists around 160,000 clones; roughly 88% were seen once. Participant age was roughly 18 to 100 years, and participants resided in fewer than 25 US areas. Participants' own reports of clinical history determined their cohort assignment. The CDR3 loop spans 17 amino acids. J was trimmed by 3 bases and V by 1 base; bases with no gene match: 8. Germline V gene lookup returns CDR1 SGDLS and CDR2 YYNGEE. These data belong to a study of blood T cell repertoires in COVID-19. About the study: The samples span acute and convalescent COVID-19 from the United States, Italy and Spain. Sources were T cells, B-cell-depleted T cells, or PBMCs; the material itself was cDNA or gDNA.

Material for sequencing was PBMCs or T cells enriched from blood (not recorded which). J is TRBJ2-2 and V is TRBV9; 8 positions agree with TRBD2. The sequence derives from a woman aged 25 to 45 with acute COVID-19. The CDR3 bases are TGTGCCAGCAGCGTACCCCAGCGGGAGCTAGACACCGGGGAGCTGTTTTTT. It specifies CASSVPQRELDTGELFF.